The 8 T cell receptor beta chains in this list originate from one sample, sequenced in a study of shared clonotypes between healthy human individuals. The data were produced by immunoSEQ multiplex PCR, yet TCRdb's version contains in-frame clones alone and is incomplete. The sample holds 2 million to 2.5 million clones, almost 96% seen once. The sequencing input was naive CD4+ T cells sorted from blood. As for subset: CD45RA+ positively selected. All receptors derive from a man aged 18 to 29 in good health.

The DNA of the CDR3 is TGTGCCAGCAACGGGGTCGCGGAGACCCAGTACTTC. It specifies CASNGVAETQYF. This chain uses TRBV6-1 with TRBJ2-5; D possibly corresponds to TRBD2 (5 bases). This CDR3 spans 12 amino acids. Germline assignment: CDR1 MNHNS and CDR2 SASEGT. V shed 7 bases and J shed 5 bases, with 11 bases lying between them.

This clone occurred once. The sample carries other DNA sequences with the same CDR3. This chain links TRBV5-4 with TRBJ1-4, with TRBD1 matching over 9 bases. The germline CDR1 and CDR2 sequences are SGHNT and YYREEE (reference sequence). The length of the CDR3 is 13 residues. V gave up 2 bases and J gave up 8 bases; unmatched junction bases: 1. The CDR3 sequence is CASSLGQGEKLFF. CDR3 DNA: TGTGCCAGCAGCTTAGGACAGGGGGAAAAACTGTTTTTT.

Worth noting for this clone: At the DNA level, this CDR3 is encoded by other sequences in the same sample as well. The CDR3 sequence: CATSRDRNYGYTF. The CDR3 coding sequence is TGTGCCACCAGCAGGGACAGGAACTATGGCTACACCTTC. The V call is TRBV15, the J call TRBJ1-2, with 7 bases aligning to TRBD1. The length of the CDR3 is 13 residues. V was pared by 3 bases and J by 2 bases, with 0 bases of the junction left unmatched. Looked up from germline, CDR1 is LNHNV and CDR2 is YYDKDF (reference sequence). Drawing the rest from reference TRBV15 and TRBJ1-2, the complete variable domain is DAMVIQNPRYQVTQFGKPVTLSCSQTLNHNVMYWYQQKSSQAPKLLFHYYDKDFNNEADTPDNFQSRRPNTSFCFLDIRSPGLGDTAMYLCATSRDRNYGYTFGSGTRLTVV.

V and J are TRBV10-1 and TRBJ1-1, with unresolved D. CDR1 and CDR2 (germline): WNHNN, SYGVQD (reference sequence). Between the trimmed V and J ends, which lost 8 bases and 1 base, there was a span of 23 bases. There are 17 residues in the CDR3. CDR3 sequence reads: CASPNSETCGKNTEAFF. DNA of the CDR3: TGCGCCAGCCCTAATAGCGAGACATGTGGCAAGAACACTGAAGCTTTCTTT.

This clone occurred a few times. The rearrangement links TRBV30 to TRBJ1-5; D gene uncertain. Germline V gene sequence: CDR1 GTSNPN, CDR2 SVGIG (reference sequence). CDR3 size: 15 residues. V lost 0 bases and J 2 bases, leaving 11 bases between the germline ends. The CDR3 DNA follows: TGTGCCTGGAGTGTACGAGGTCTGGGCAATCAGCCCCAGCATTTT. This codes for CAWSVRGLGNQPQHF.

The chain is built from TRBV7-3 and TRBJ2-1; D is possibly TRBD1 or TRBD2 (5 bases each). CDR1 is SGHTA and CDR2 is FQGTGA in the germline V gene. This CDR3 has 15 residues. V lost 4 bases to trimming and J lost 9 bases, with 19 bases between them. CDR3 bases: TGTGCCAGCAGCTGGGCTCGTAGCGATAGGGGTGAGCAGTTCTTC. Residues: CASSWARSDRGEQFF.

The rearrangement uses TRBV19 and TRBJ1-6; D remains unclear. Trimming pared 7 bases from V and 1 base from J, leaving 11 bases between. This CDR3 region has 15 residues. Per germline, CDR1 LNHDA and CDR2 SQIVND (reference sequence). The CDR3 nucleotides read TGTGCCAGTAACGGGGAAGGATCCTATAATTCACCCCTCCACTTT. Protein sequence: CASNGEGSYNSPLHF.

This rearrangement joins TRBV19 to TRBJ1-5; weak D call: TRBD1 (5 bases). V was clipped by 6 bases and J by 7 bases, with 10 bases between them. CDR1 and CDR2 from the germline V gene are LNHDA and SQIVND (reference sequence). The CDR3 runs 12 residues. CDR3 sequence: CASSGGAQPQHF. The DNA for the CDR3 is TGTGCCAGTAGCGGGGGTGCCCAGCCCCAGCATTTT. Drawing the rest from reference TRBV19 and TRBJ1-5, the complete variable domain is DGGITQSPKYLFRKEGQNVTLSCEQNLNHDAMYWYRQDPGQGLRLIYYSQIVNDFQKGDIAEGYSVSREKKESFPLTVTSAQKNPTAFYLCASSGGAQPQHFGDGTRLSIL.